This TCR beta chain was captured in a study of PD-L1 blockade in urothelial cancer. Time point defined: pretreatment peripheral blood. Patients' urothelial carcinoma was locally advanced or metastatic. Per patient, between 1 and 8 samples were collected at pretreatment and on-treatment time points. CDR3 length: 16 residues. Trimming at V came to 4 bases and at J to 0 bases, leaving 8 bases not matched to a gene. Germline CDR1 is SGDLS and CDR2 is YYNGEE. Synthetic templates analogous to TCR were spiked into all PCRs individually. TCRdb's table, derived via immunoSEQ multiplex PCR, lists solely in-frame clones and lacks some. The sample records roughly 63,000 clones, 75% to 85% being singletons.

This receptor was identified in a man aged 70 or older with urothelial cancer. This sample comprised PBMCs, obtained around atezolizumab (anti-PD-L1) treatment. This chain joins TRBV9 and TRBJ2-7; 9 bases are shared with TRBD1. CDR3: CASSPRTGAVSYEQYF. CDR3 DNA: TGTGCCAGCAGCCCACGGACAGGGGCCGTCTCCTACGAGCAGTACTTC.